This entry describes one TCR beta chain. What it recognizes is unknown. This sample was taken from a study of blood T cells in healthy people across ages. Study observations and caveats: Unsorted PBMC material precluded a definitive naive versus antigen-experienced comparison. Both higher diversity and more naive CD4+ cells marked long-lived donors when set against aged donors.

Together with a sample-barcoded 5' primer, a J-beta primer mix was included in a second PCR lasting about 7 to 12 cycles. One entry per CDR3 protein, called by TCRdb with MiXCR from the 5' RACE reads. The sample consists of more than 1,400,000 distinct CDR3 sequences, around 42% of them appearing once. V was clipped by 5 bases and J by 11 bases, with 16 bases between them. CDR3 length: 14 amino acids. The germline CDR1 and CDR2 sequences are SGHTA and FQGNSA. The chain combines TRBV7-2 with TRBJ1-6; possible D gene TRBD1, 5 bases. The TCR was taken from a woman aged 18 to 35 in good health. The sequencing input was blood. The CDR3: CASSPGRGNPPLHF. Here the CDR3 DNA reads TGTGCCAGCAGCCCGGGACGGGGGAATCCACCCCTCCACTTT.